This TCR beta chain was retrieved from a study of shared clonotypes between healthy human individuals. Sequencing used immunoSEQ multiplex PCR; TCRdb keeps in-frame clones, though not all of them. Among around 1,900,000 clones listed, roughly 93% were seen once. It was CD45RO-negative cells, positively selected for CCR7, that made up naive CD8 cells, with terminally differentiated effector memory CD45RA+ cells excluded. Trimming shortened V by 4 bases and J by 0 bases, and 6 bases separated the two germline ends. The CDR3 sequence is 14 residues long. Per the germline V gene, CDR1 is LNHDA and CDR2 is SQIVND (reference sequence).

This TCR derives from a man aged 18 to 35 in good health. Some clones in this sample may be carry-over from other donors' samples. The V call is TRBV19, the J call TRBJ2-2; D call uncertain. The specimen was naive CD8+ T cells from PBMCs. The CDR3 DNA sequence: TGTGCCAGTAGTACCCGGGCGAACACCGGGGAGCTGTTTTTT. Translation gives CASSTRANTGELFF.